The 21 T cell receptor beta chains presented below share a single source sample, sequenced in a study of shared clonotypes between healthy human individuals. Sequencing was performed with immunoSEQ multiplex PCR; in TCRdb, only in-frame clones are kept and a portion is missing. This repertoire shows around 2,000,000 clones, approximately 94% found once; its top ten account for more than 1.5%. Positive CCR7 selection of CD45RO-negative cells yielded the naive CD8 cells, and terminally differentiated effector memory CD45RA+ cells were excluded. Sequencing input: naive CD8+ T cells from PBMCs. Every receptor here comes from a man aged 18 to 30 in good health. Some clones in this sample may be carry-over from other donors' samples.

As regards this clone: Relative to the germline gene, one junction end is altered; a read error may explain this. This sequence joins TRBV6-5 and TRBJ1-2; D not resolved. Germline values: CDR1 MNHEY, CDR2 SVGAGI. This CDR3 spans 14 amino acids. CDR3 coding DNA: TGTGCCAGCACTTACCTGGGAGCTAACTATGGCTACACCTTC. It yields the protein CASTYLGANYGYTF.

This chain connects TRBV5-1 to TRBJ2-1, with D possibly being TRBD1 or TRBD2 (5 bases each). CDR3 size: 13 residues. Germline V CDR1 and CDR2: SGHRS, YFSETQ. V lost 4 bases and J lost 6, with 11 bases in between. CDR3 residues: CASSARDVNEQFF. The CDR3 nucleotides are TGCGCCAGCAGCGCCCGGGACGTCAATGAGCAGTTCTTC.

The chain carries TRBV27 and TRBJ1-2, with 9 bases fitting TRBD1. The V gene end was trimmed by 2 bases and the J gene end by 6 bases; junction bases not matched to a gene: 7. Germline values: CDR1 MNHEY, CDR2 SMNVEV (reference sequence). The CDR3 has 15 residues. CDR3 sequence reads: CASSLERTGAHGYTF. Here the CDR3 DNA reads TGTGCCAGCAGTTTAGAGAGGACAGGGGCCCATGGCTACACCTTC.

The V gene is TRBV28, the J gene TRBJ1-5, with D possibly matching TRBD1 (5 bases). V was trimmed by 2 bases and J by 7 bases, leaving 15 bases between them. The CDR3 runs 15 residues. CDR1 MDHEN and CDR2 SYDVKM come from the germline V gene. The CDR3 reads CASSLRGAGGQPQHF. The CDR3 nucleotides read TGTGCCAGCAGTTTAAGGGGCGCGGGGGGGCAGCCCCAGCATTTT. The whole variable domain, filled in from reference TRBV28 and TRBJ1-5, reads DVKVTQSSRYLVKRTGEKVFLECVQDMDHENMFWYRQDPGLGLRLIYFSYDVKMKEKGDIPEGYSVSREKKERFSLILESASTNQTSMYLCASSLRGAGGQPQHFGDGTRLSIL.

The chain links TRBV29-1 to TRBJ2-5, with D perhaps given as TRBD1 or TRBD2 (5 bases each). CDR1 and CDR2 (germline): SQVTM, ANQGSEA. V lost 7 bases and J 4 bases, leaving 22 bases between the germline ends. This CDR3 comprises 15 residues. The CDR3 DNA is TGCAGCGCTAAACGGACTTTATCTAGGGGAGAGACCCAGTACTTC. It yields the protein CSAKRTLSRGETQYF.

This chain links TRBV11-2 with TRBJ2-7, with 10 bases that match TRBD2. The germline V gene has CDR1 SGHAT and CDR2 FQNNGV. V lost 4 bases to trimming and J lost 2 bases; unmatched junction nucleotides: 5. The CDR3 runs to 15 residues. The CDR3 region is CASSWGTSVTYEQYF. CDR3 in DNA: TGTGCCAGCAGCTGGGGGACTAGCGTGACCTACGAGCAGTACTTC.

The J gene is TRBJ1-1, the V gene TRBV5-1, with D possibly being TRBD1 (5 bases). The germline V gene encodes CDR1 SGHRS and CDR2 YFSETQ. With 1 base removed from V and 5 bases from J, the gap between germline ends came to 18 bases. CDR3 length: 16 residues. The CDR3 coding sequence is TGCGCCAGCAGCTTGTTTGGGACTGGGTCTAATACTGAAGCTTTCTTT. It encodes CASSLFGTGSNTEAFF.

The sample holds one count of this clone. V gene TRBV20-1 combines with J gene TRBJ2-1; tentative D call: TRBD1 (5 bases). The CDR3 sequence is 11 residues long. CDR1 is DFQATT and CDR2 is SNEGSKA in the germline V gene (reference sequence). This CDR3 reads CRHIQVLEQFF. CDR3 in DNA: TGCAGACACATACAGGTCCTGGAGCAGTTCTTC.

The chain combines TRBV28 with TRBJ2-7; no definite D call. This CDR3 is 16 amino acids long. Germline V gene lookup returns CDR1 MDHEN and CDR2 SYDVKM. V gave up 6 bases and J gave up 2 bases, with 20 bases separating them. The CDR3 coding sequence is TGTGCCAGCAGCCTCCAGTCCCCCGGGTCCCCCTACGAGCAGTACTTC. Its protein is CASSLQSPGSPYEQYF.

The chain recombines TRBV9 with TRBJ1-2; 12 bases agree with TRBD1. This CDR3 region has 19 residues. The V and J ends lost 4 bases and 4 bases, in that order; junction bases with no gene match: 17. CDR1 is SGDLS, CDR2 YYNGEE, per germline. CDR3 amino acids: CASSTPREGQGAGGYGYTF. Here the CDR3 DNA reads TGTGCCAGCAGCACACCCCGGGAGGGACAGGGGGCCGGCGGCTATGGCTACACCTTC.

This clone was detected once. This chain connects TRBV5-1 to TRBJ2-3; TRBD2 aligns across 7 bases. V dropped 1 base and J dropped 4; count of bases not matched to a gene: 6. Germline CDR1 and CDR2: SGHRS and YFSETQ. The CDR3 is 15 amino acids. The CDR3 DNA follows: TGCGCCAGCAGCTTGTGGGGGACTAATCCAGATACGCAGTATTTT. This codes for CASSLWGTNPDTQYF.

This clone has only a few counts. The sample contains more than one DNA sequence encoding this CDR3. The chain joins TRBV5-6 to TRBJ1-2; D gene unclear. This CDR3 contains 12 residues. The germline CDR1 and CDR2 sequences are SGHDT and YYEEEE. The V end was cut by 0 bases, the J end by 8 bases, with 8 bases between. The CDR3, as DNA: TGTGCCAGCAGCTTGGGAGGCGGCGGCTACACCTTC. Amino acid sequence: CASSLGGGGYTF.

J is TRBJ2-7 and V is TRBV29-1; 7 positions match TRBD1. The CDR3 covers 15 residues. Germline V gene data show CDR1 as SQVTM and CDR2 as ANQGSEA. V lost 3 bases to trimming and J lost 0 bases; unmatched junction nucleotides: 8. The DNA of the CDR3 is TGCAGCGTTGAGGGGCAGGGGGTGACCTCCTACGAGCAGTACTTC. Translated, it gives CSVEGQGVTSYEQYF.

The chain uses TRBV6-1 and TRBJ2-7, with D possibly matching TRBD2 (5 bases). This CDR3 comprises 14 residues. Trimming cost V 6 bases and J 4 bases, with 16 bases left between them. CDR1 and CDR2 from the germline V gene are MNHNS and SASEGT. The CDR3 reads CASSERLGEYEQYF. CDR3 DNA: TGTGCCAGCAGCGAACGGCTGGGAGAGTACGAGCAGTACTTC.

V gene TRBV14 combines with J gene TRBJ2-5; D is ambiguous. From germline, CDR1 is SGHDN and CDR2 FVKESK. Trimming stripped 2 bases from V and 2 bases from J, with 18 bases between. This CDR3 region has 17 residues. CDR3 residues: CASSQIFATYGQETQYF. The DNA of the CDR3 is TGTGCCAGCAGCCAAATTTTCGCGACATACGGTCAAGAGACCCAGTACTTC.

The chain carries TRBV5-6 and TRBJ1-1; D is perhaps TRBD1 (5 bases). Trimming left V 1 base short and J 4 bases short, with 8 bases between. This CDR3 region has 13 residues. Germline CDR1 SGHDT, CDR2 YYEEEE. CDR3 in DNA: TGTGCCAGCAGCTTGTCGGGGGGCACTGAAGCTTTCTTT. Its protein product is CASSLSGGTEAFF.

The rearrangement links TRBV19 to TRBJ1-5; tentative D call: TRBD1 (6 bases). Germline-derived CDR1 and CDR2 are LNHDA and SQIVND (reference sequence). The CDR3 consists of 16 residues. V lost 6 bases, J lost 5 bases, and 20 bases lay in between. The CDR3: CASRLEPGQIYQPQHF. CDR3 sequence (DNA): TGTGCCAGTAGGTTAGAGCCTGGACAGATTTATCAGCCCCAGCATTTT.

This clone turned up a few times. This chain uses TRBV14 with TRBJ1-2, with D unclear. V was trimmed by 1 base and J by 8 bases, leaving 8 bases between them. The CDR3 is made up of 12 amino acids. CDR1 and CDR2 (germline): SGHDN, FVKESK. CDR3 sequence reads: CASSQGRQGYTF. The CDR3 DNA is TGTGCCAGCAGCCAAGGAAGGCAAGGCTACACCTTC.

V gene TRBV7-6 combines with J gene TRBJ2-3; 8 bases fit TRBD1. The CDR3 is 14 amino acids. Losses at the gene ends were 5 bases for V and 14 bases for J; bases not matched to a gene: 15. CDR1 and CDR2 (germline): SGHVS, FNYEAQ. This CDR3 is CASSPAGIRGPGYF. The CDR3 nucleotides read TGTGCCAGCAGCCCCGCCGGTATCAGGGGGCCGGGGTATTTT.

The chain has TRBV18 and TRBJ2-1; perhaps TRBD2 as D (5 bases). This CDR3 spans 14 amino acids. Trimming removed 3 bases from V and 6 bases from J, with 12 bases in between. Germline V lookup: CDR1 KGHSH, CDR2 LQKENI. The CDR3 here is CASSPGSVVNEQFF. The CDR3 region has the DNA TGTGCCAGCTCACCGGGGAGTGTGGTCAATGAGCAGTTCTTC.

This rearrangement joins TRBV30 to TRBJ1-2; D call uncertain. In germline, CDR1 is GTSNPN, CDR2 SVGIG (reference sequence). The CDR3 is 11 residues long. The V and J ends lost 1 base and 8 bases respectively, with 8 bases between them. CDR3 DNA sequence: TGTGCCTGGAGTGACGGGGTCGGCTACACCTTC. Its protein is CAWSDGVGYTF.